The present T cell receptor beta chain was sequenced within a study of regulatory T cells in long-lasting Graves disease. General study findings and limits: Between persistent patients, thousands of public clonotypes were shared, exceeding the approximately 900 shared between new patients.

Deletions cut 2 bases from V and 6 bases from J, with 17 bases between. Germline V gene lookup returns CDR1 LNHDA and CDR2 SQIVND (reference sequence). This CDR3 contains 16 residues. A remark on this clonotype: The antigen is not known.

Indicated time point: persistent/refractory GD, antithyroid drugs over 5 years with positive TRAb. PBMC RNA served as the TCR library source. According to the study, TCR beta libraries were built with iRepertoire HTBI primers and CDR3-region Arm-PCR. In the original processing: Throughout the samples, researchers identified 60 to 70 TRBV and about 15 TRBJ segments. TCRdb reprocessed the multiplex PCR reads via MiXCR and lists one record per CDR3 protein. The V and J calls follow TCRdb's processing rather than the paper's. The sample includes a few hundred thousand distinct CDR3 sequences, 21% of them seen just once.

The rearrangement joins TRBV19 to TRBJ1-5; perhaps TRBD1 as D (5 bases). The sequence was collected from a female donor with Graves disease. The sequencing here drew on peripheral blood mononuclear cells (PBMCs), taken when the disease was refractory, from a patient treated with antithyroid drugs. The CDR3 DNA reads TGTGCCAGTAGTATATTCGCAGACAGCGCCGGTCAGCCCCAGCATTTT. It codes for CASSIFADSAGQPQHF.